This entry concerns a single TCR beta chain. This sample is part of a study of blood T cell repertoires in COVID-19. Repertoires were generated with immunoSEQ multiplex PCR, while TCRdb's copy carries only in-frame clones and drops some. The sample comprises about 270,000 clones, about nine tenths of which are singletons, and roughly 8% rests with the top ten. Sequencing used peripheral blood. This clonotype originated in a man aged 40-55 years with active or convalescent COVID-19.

The CDR3 sequence: CASKAATNEKLFF. The CDR3 nucleotides are TGTGCCAGCAAAGCTGCAACTAATGAAAAACTGTTTTTT. The chain is built from TRBV5-4 and TRBJ1-4; D unresolved. Deletions cut 6 bases from V and 0 bases from J, with 6 bases between. The CDR3 consists of 13 residues. Per the germline V gene, CDR1 is SGHNT and CDR2 is YYREEE (reference sequence).